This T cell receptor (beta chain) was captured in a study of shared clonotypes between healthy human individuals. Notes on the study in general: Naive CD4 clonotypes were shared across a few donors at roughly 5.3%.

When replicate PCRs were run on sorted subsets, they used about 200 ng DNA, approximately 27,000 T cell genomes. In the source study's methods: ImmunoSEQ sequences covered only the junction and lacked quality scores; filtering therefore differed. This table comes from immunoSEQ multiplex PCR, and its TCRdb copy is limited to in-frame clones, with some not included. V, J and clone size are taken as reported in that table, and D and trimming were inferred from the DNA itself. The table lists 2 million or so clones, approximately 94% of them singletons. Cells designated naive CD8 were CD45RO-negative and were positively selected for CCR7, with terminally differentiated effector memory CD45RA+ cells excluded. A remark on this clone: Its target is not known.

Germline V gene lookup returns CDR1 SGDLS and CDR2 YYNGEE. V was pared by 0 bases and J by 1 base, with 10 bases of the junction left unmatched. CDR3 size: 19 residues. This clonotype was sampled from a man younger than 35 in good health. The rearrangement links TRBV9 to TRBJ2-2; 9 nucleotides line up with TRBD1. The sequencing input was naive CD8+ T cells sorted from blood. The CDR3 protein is CASSVVWGQGRVNTGELFF. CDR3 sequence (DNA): TGTGCCAGCAGCGTAGTTTGGGGACAGGGAAGGGTGAACACCGGGGAGCTGTTTTTT.